Sequencing of this T cell receptor beta chain was carried out in a study of blood T cell repertoires in COVID-19. Here immunoSEQ multiplex PCR was the method, and the copy in TCRdb shows in-frame clones only, minus some. Among a few hundred thousand clones, roughly 84% were seen once, and the ten largest hold 6.8%. Trimming shortened V by 5 bases and J by 4 bases, and 24 bases separated the two germline ends. The CDR3 consists of 18 residues. Germline CDR1 SGHTA, CDR2 FQGNSA. The rearrangement joins TRBV7-2 to TRBJ1-5, with D perhaps matching TRBD1 (6 bases). The TCR comes from a woman in her thirties or forties who had recovered from COVID-19. The sequenced material came from PBMCs or T cells enriched from blood (not recorded which). CDR3 sequence (DNA): TGTGCCAGCAGCGCCAGGGGATCAGGTGCTGGGTGGAATCAGCCCCAGCATTTT. Translated: CASSARGSGAGWNQPQHF.